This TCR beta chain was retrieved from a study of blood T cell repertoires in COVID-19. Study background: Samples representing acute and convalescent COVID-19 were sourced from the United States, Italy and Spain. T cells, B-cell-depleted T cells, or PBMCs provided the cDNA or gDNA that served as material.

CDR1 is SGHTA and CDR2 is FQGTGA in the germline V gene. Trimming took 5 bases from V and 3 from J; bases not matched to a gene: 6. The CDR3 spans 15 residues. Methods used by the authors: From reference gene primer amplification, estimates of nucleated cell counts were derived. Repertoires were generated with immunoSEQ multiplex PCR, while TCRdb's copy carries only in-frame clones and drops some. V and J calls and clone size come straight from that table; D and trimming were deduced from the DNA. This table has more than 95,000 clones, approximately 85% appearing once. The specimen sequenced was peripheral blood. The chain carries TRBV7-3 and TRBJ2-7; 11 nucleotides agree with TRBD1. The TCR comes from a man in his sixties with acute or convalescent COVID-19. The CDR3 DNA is TGTGCCAGCAGCCAAGCCGGGACAGGGGGCTACGAGCAGTACTTC. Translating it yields CASSQAGTGGYEQYF.